This entry lists 32 T cell receptor beta chains sequenced from one sample in a study of shared clonotypes between healthy human individuals. Here immunoSEQ multiplex PCR was the method, and the copy in TCRdb shows in-frame clones only, minus some. The sample contains some 1.5 million clones, 95% to 97% of which appear only once. Sequenced input: naive CD4+ T cells sorted from blood. The subset was: CD45RA+ positively selected. These receptor sequences come from a man younger than 45 in good health.

J is TRBJ2-7 and V is TRBV2; 8 nucleotides match TRBD1. The ends lost 8 bases at V and 13 bases at J; junction bases unmatched: 7. This CDR3 has 10 residues. CDR1 SNHLY and CDR2 FYNNEI come from the germline V gene. The DNA of the CDR3 is TGTGCCAGCCTTTGGGACAGGAGTTACTTC. Residues: CASLWDRSYF.

The chain employs TRBV18 and TRBJ2-7; 10 nucleotides agree with TRBD2. With 1 base clipped from V and 2 bases from J, the junction kept 14 bases outside the gene matches. CDR1 KGHSH and CDR2 LQKENI come from the germline V gene. The CDR3 has 19 residues. The CDR3 sequence: CASSPLTLNSGRSAYEQYF. CDR3 in DNA: TGTGCCAGCTCACCACTCACTCTAAATAGCGGGAGGAGCGCCTACGAGCAGTACTTC.

This clone was counted between two and nine times. The chain couples TRBV7-9 to TRBJ2-1, with a possible D match to TRBD1 (7 bases). Germline loops: CDR1 SEHNR, CDR2 FQNEAQ (reference sequence). The CDR3 covers 13 residues. V shed 10 bases and J shed 7 bases, with 17 bases lying between them. CDR3 loop: CATGGRTVNEQFF. CDR3 coding DNA: TGTGCCACAGGGGGGCGTACCGTTAATGAGCAGTTCTTC.

The table lists this clone with a few counts. The chain joins TRBV13 to TRBJ2-2; D gene unclear. This CDR3 region has 17 residues. With 2 bases removed from V and 0 bases from J, the gap between germline ends came to 13 bases. Germline V gives CDR1 PRHDT, CDR2 FYEKMQ (reference sequence). CDR3 DNA sequence: TGTGCCAGCAGCTTATACTACCGAAGGTCGAACACCGGGGAGCTGTTTTTT. It translates to CASSLYYRRSNTGELFF.

V is TRBV15 and J is TRBJ2-7; TRBD2 agrees at 7 bases. V shed 6 bases and J 2 bases; nucleotides not matched to a gene: 7. Germline lookup yields CDR1 LNHNV and CDR2 YYDKDF (reference sequence). This CDR3 region has 14 residues. CDR3 nucleotide sequence: TGTGCCACCAGGGGCGGGAGAAACCCCTACGAGCAGTACTTC. Translated: CATRGGRNPYEQYF.

CDR3 in DNA: TGTGCCAGCAGCATGCAAAGTGCCAGTGAGTTCTTC. Protein product: CASSMQSASEFF. V gene TRBV5-5 combines with J gene TRBJ2-1; no clear D. Per germline, CDR1 SGHKS and CDR2 YYEKEE (reference sequence). V was clipped by 4 bases and J by 14 bases, with 16 bases between them. The CDR3 is 12 residues long.

To note about this clone: This specimen includes other DNA sequences encoding the same CDR3. V gene TRBV20-1 combines with J gene TRBJ2-5; weak D call: TRBD2 (6 bases). This CDR3 region has 11 residues. Looked up from germline, CDR1 is DFQATT and CDR2 is SNEGSKA (reference sequence). The V end lost 6 bases, the J end lost 5 bases, and 10 bases lay between the germline ends. The CDR3 nucleotides are TGCAGTGCCCGCCGGGGGGAGACCCAGTACTTC. Residues: CSARRGETQYF.

The chain joins TRBV10-3 to TRBJ1-5, with 7 bases matching TRBD1. J lost 5 bases, V lost 5 bases, and 9 bases had no gene match. CDR3 length equals 15 residues. Germline loops: CDR1 ENHRY, CDR2 SYGVKD. CDR3 DNA: TGTGCCATCAGTTTGACAGGGAAGGGAGATCAGCCCCAGCATTTT. The encoded protein is CAISLTGKGDQPQHF.

The chain has TRBV11-2 and TRBJ1-1; 9 bases agree with TRBD1. The trim removed 0 bases at V and 11 bases at J, leaving 7 bases unmatched. The CDR3 length is 14 residues. From germline, CDR1 is SGHAT and CDR2 FQNNGV. The CDR3 loop reads CASSLDLQGAGAFF. The DNA of the CDR3 is TGTGCCAGCAGCTTAGATCTACAGGGGGCGGGGGCTTTCTTT.

The chain employs TRBV7-6 and TRBJ2-2, with D hard to call. The CDR3 runs 13 residues. The germline V gene has CDR1 SGHVS and CDR2 FNYEAQ. The V and J ends lost 3 bases and 7 bases respectively, with 9 bases between them. The DNA for the CDR3 is TGTGCCAGCAGCTTCGACGGAAACGGGGAGCTGTTTTTT. Translated: CASSFDGNGELFF.

V usage is TRBV5-3 and J usage is TRBJ2-1, with TRBD2 matching 9 bases. TRBV5-3 carries the ORF label, with uncertain function. With V trimmed by 2 bases and J by 5 bases, 5 bases remained unmatched. This CDR3 contains 15 residues. The CDR3 DNA reads TGTGCCAGAAGCTTCCGGACTAGCGTCGACAATGAGCAGTTCTTC. Protein sequence: CARSFRTSVDNEQFF.

This rearrangement joins TRBV6-1 to TRBJ2-7, with 8 bases lining up with TRBD2. This CDR3 spans 15 amino acids. The J segment lost 6 bases and the V segment lost 6 bases, leaving 13 bases of the junction unmatched. Germline V gene lookup returns CDR1 MNHNS and CDR2 SASEGT. CDR3 amino acids: CASRGLSGNRGEQYF. The CDR3 DNA reads TGTGCCAGCAGGGGACTTAGCGGGAACCGAGGCGAGCAGTACTTC.

This chain connects TRBV10-2 to TRBJ2-2, with TRBD2 matching 9 bases. Germline values: CDR1 WSHSY, CDR2 SAAADI. The CDR3 is made up of 15 amino acids. After removal of 7 bases from V and 5 bases from J, the junction contained 8 bases not matched to a gene. The CDR3 loop is CASTGAGGGTGELFF. Here the CDR3 DNA reads TGCGCCAGCACGGGAGCGGGAGGTGGGACCGGGGAGCTGTTTTTT.

This chain uses TRBV6-1 with TRBJ1-1; 8 positions agree with TRBD1. The germline V gene has CDR1 MNHNS and CDR2 SASEGT. CDR3 length: 13 amino acids. The ends lost 6 bases at V and 4 bases at J; junction bases unmatched: 4. The CDR3 sequence: CASSRQGFTEAFF. The CDR3 DNA follows: TGTGCCAGCAGCCGACAGGGGTTCACTGAAGCTTTCTTT.

This sequence joins TRBV28 and TRBJ2-1, with D unclear. Germline-derived CDR1 and CDR2 are MDHEN and SYDVKM. This CDR3 has 12 amino acids. Trimming pared 5 bases from V and 8 bases from J, leaving 10 bases between. CDR3 in amino acids: CASSTSRDEQFF. The CDR3, as DNA: TGTGCCAGCAGTACATCGAGAGATGAGCAGTTCTTC. The full variable domain, in which reference TRBV28 and TRBJ2-1 provide the parts outside the CDR3, is DVKVTQSSRYLVKRTGEKVFLECVQDMDHENMFWYRQDPGLGLRLIYFSYDVKMKEKGDIPEGYSVSREKKERFSLILESASTNQTSMYLCASSTSRDEQFFGPGTRLTVL.

This chain uses TRBV5-1 with TRBJ2-5; 7 bases map to TRBD1. Germline loops: CDR1 SGHRS, CDR2 YFSETQ. The V and J ends lost 3 bases and 7 bases, in that order; junction bases with no gene match: 12. The CDR3 extends over 15 amino acids. CDR3: CASSWGEGTVATQYF. In nucleotides, the CDR3 is TGCGCCAGCAGCTGGGGTGAGGGGACAGTCGCGACCCAGTACTTC.

The CDR3 DNA follows: TGTGCCAGCAGCCCAGGCGGTCGGGACTGGAACACTGAAGCTTTCTTT. Translation gives CASSPGGRDWNTEAFF. The rearrangement uses TRBV7-9 and TRBJ1-1; D might be TRBD1 (5 bases). Per germline, CDR1 SEHNR and CDR2 FQNEAQ (reference sequence). V was pared by 5 bases and J by 1 base, with 17 bases between. This CDR3 is built from 16 residues.

The chain carries TRBV9 and TRBJ2-1; 8 bases map to TRBD2. The CDR3 has 16 residues. The V segment lost 0 bases and the J segment 3 bases; nucleotides outside the gene matches: 5. Germline CDR1 is SGDLS and CDR2 is YYNGEE. The CDR3 DNA follows: TGTGCCAGCAGCGTAGGAACTAGCGGATACTACAATGAGCAGTTCTTC. Protein sequence: CASSVGTSGYYNEQFF.

CDR3 coding DNA: TGTGCCAGCAGCGAGGAGGTGGAAGGCGTGCTGCAGTTCTTC. Translating gives CASSEEVEGVLQFF. The chain carries TRBV9 and TRBJ2-1; tentative D call: TRBD2 (5 bases). The CDR3 has 14 amino acids. Germline V gene data show CDR1 as SGDLS and CDR2 as YYNGEE. Deletions cut 3 bases from V and 12 bases from J, with 19 bases between.

This chain uses TRBV19 with TRBJ2-1; 9 bases are a match to TRBD1. V was pared by 6 bases and J by 8 bases, with 8 bases of the junction left unmatched. The germline CDR1 and CDR2 sequences are LNHDA and SQIVND (reference sequence). The CDR3 is made up of 14 amino acids. The CDR3 DNA follows: TGTGCCAGTAGACAGGGGGCGCGTCTGGATGAGCAGTTCTTC. Amino acids: CASRQGARLDEQFF.

This clone was detected only a few times. This CDR3 is also generated by other DNA sequences in the sample. The J gene is TRBJ2-7, the V gene TRBV7-9; TRBD2 aligns across 7 bases. The V segment lost 0 bases and the J segment 2 bases; nucleotides outside the gene matches: 1. The CDR3 covers 14 residues. Germline values: CDR1 SEHNR, CDR2 FQNEAQ (reference sequence). The chain's CDR3 is CASSLAGGPYEQYF. CDR3 coding DNA: TGTGCCAGCAGCTTAGCGGGAGGGCCCTACGAGCAGTACTTC.

The chain recombines TRBV6-6 with TRBJ2-4; TRBD2 matches at 11 bases. The V gene end was trimmed by 0 bases and the J gene end by 11 bases; junction bases not matched to a gene: 9. This CDR3 is built from 16 residues. Germline values: CDR1 MNHNY, CDR2 SVGAGI (reference sequence). This CDR3 is CASSYSRGLAAQVQYF. The CDR3 DNA reads TGTGCCAGCAGTTACTCGAGGGGACTAGCGGCCCAGGTTCAGTACTTC.

The chain uses TRBV5-8 and TRBJ2-5; the D gene is possibly TRBD1 (6 bases). The CDR3 is made up of 14 amino acids. Germline assignment: CDR1 SGHTS and CDR2 YDEGEE. The V end lost 3 bases, the J end lost 5 bases, and 14 bases lay between the germline ends. CDR3 DNA sequence: TGTGCCAGCAGCTCCCCACAGGGATACGAGACCCAGTACTTC. It is translated as CASSSPQGYETQYF.

V and J are TRBV6-6 and TRBJ2-2, with a weak D call TRBD1 (6 bases). Trimming removed 8 bases at V and 1 base at J, with 17 bases between. Per the germline V gene, CDR1 is MNHNY and CDR2 is SVGAGI (reference sequence). The CDR3 spans 16 residues. The CDR3 region has the DNA TGTGCCAGCGGCCAACCTGGACAGAAGAACACCGGGGAGCTGTTTTTT. This codes for CASGQPGQKNTGELFF.

V usage is TRBV7-9 and J usage is TRBJ1-2, with TRBD1 matching 7 bases. CDR3 length: 16 amino acids. CDR1 is SEHNR, CDR2 FQNEAQ, per germline (reference sequence). The V and J ends lost 5 bases and 9 bases, in that order; junction bases with no gene match: 18. CDR3 bases: TGTGCCAGCAGCACTAGACAGGGTGAAAGACTGGGTTGCTACACCTTC. Amino acids: CASSTRQGERLGCYTF.

The rearrangement uses TRBV5-1 and TRBJ2-5; D is unclear. Germline CDR1 is SGHRS and CDR2 is YFSETQ. The length of the CDR3 is 15 residues. Trimming cost V 2 bases and J 2 bases, with 13 bases left between them. The CDR3 DNA sequence: TGCGCCAGCAGCTTAGCGACAAGAGAACAAGAGACCCAGTACTTC. This codes for CASSLATREQETQYF.

V usage is TRBV10-3 and J usage is TRBJ2-7; D not resolved. The germline CDR1 and CDR2 sequences are ENHRY and SYGVKD. The CDR3 loop spans 14 amino acids. Trimming removed 3 bases at V and 3 bases at J, with 12 bases between. The CDR3 DNA is TGTGCCATCAGTGAAACCAAGGTAGGCTACGAGCAGTACTTC. This encodes CAISETKVGYEQYF.

The rearrangement uses TRBV2 and TRBJ1-5; 8 nucleotides align to TRBD1. The CDR3 has 16 amino acids. The V gene's germline CDR1 is SNHLY and CDR2 FYNNEI. J gave up 2 bases and V 6 bases, and 9 bases lay outside the gene matches. The CDR3 DNA follows: TGTGCCAGCAGACCCAGGACAGGGTGGGGCAATCAGCCCCAGCATTTT. Its translation is CASRPRTGWGNQPQHF.

The chain has TRBV7-9 and TRBJ2-1; TRBD1 matches 10 bases. CDR3 length equals 15 residues. CDR1 is SEHNR and CDR2 is FQNEAQ in the germline V gene (reference sequence). V lost 5 bases to trimming and J lost 3 bases; unmatched junction nucleotides: 4. CDR3 in amino acids: CASSIRDRGYNEQFF. The CDR3 DNA reads TGTGCCAGCAGCATCCGGGACAGGGGCTACAATGAGCAGTTCTTC.

CDR3 in amino acids: CASLSAGVYGYTF. Written as DNA, the CDR3 is TGTGCCAGCTTATCCGCGGGGGTCTATGGCTACACCTTC. V usage is TRBV28 and J usage is TRBJ1-2, with a weak D call TRBD1 (5 bases). The germline CDR1 and CDR2 sequences are MDHEN and SYDVKM. The V and J ends lost 8 bases and 4 bases respectively, with 14 bases between them. This CDR3 spans 13 amino acids.

The J gene is TRBJ2-1, the V gene TRBV6-1; perhaps D is TRBD1 or TRBD2 (5 bases each). The V gene lost 6 bases and the J gene lost 7 bases, with 16 bases spanning the gap. CDR1 and CDR2 from the germline V gene are MNHNS and SASEGT. The CDR3 has 14 residues. In DNA, the CDR3 is TGTGCCAGCAGACTGGGACCGAATTCAAATGAGCAGTTCTTC. Translated, it gives CASRLGPNSNEQFF.

The chain combines TRBV30 with TRBJ2-2; 11 nucleotides match TRBD2. V gave up 3 bases and J gave up 5 bases; unmatched junction bases: 8. Germline CDR1 and CDR2: GTSNPN and SVGIG (reference sequence). The CDR3 loop spans 16 amino acids. CDR3 DNA: TGTGCCTGGAGCTTCACTAGCGGGAGACGGACCGGGGAGCTGTTTTTT. Translated: CAWSFTSGRRTGELFF. The full variable domain, rest sourced from reference TRBV30 and TRBJ2-2, is SQTIHQWPATLVQPVGSPLSLECTVEGTSNPNLYWYRQAAGRGLQLLFYSVGIGQISSEVPQNLSASRPQDRQFILSSKKLLLSDSGFYLCAWSFTSGRRTGELFFGEGSRLTVL.